This entry lists 12 T cell receptor beta chains sequenced from one sample in a study of identifying expanded T cells in peripheral blood. Libraries were prepared by immunoSEQ multiplex PCR; TCRdb keeps only in-frame clonotypes and omits some of them. The sample has around 120,000 clones, 86% seen once. Source material: blood. Every receptor here comes from a person aged 18-70 years in good health.

The rearrangement links TRBV29-1 to TRBJ2-5; D tentatively reads TRBD1 or TRBD2 (5 bases each). The CDR3 has 13 amino acids. The germline V and J ends were trimmed by 4 bases and 4 bases, with 13 bases remaining between them. Germline lookup yields CDR1 SQVTM and CDR2 ANQGSEA. The CDR3 DNA follows: TGCAGCGTTGTCCGAACGGGGCGAGAGACCCAGTACTTC. Encoded protein: CSVVRTGRETQYF.

This clone was seen once. J is TRBJ2-3 and V is TRBV2; TRBD1 or TRBD2 may be the D gene (5 bases each). This CDR3 region has 15 residues. Germline V gene lookup returns CDR1 SNHLY and CDR2 FYNNEI. Trimming took 4 bases from V and 4 from J, leaving 15 bases between them. The CDR3 here is CASSGLSGLADTQYF. CDR3 coding DNA: TGTGCCAGCAGTGGACTATCAGGGCTGGCAGATACGCAGTATTTT.

The chain combines TRBV28 with TRBJ1-2; TRBD1 matches at 9 bases. CDR1 and CDR2 from the germline V gene are MDHEN and SYDVKM. The CDR3 extends over 16 amino acids. V dropped 6 bases and J dropped 1; count of bases not matched to a gene: 9. CDR3 in amino acids: CASRSPTGGYNYGYTF. The CDR3 DNA follows: TGTGCCAGCAGGTCCCCGACAGGGGGATATAACTATGGCTACACCTTC.

This sequence joins TRBV5-4 and TRBJ1-6; D might be TRBD1 (5 bases). Germline V gives CDR1 SGHNT, CDR2 YYREEE (reference sequence). Trimming pared 0 bases from V and 7 bases from J, leaving 17 bases between. This CDR3 comprises 17 residues. The CDR3 region is CASSLAIGTDFNSPLHF. CDR3 DNA sequence: TGTGCCAGCAGCTTGGCGATCGGGACCGACTTCAATTCACCCCTCCACTTT.

This clone was detected only once. The V and J genes are TRBV6-4 and TRBJ1-5; 11 bases are shared with TRBD1. Trimming removed 6 bases from V and 4 bases from J; junction bases left unmatched: 5. The CDR3 covers 15 residues. Germline lookup yields CDR1 MRHNA and CDR2 SNTAGT. In DNA form, the CDR3 reads TGTGCCAGCAGCCCGGACAGGGGGCCTAATCAGCCCCAGCATTTT. This translates into CASSPDRGPNQPQHF.

This chain links TRBV5-4 with TRBJ1-6; tentatively, D is TRBD1 (5 bases). V lost 4 bases to trimming and J lost 6 bases, with 14 bases between them. This CDR3 comprises 15 residues. The germline V gene encodes CDR1 SGHNT and CDR2 YYREEE (reference sequence). In DNA form, the CDR3 reads TGTGCCAGCAGCGGTCCGGGACTGTCTAATTCACCCCTCCACTTT. It encodes CASSGPGLSNSPLHF.

The chain employs TRBV2 and TRBJ2-7; 7 bases line up with TRBD2. Germline V gene lookup returns CDR1 SNHLY and CDR2 FYNNEI. CDR3 length equals 15 residues. With 6 bases clipped from V and 5 bases from J, the junction kept 13 bases outside the gene matches. The CDR3 DNA is TGTGCCAGCAGCGCGGCTAGCGGTTTGATCCACGAGCAGTACTTC. Amino acids: CASSAASGLIHEQYF.

The CDR3 here is CATRAGPASTDTQYF. CDR3 DNA sequence: TGTGCCACCAGGGCGGGGCCCGCTAGCACAGATACGCAGTATTTT. The V call is TRBV19, the J call TRBJ2-3, with a weak D call TRBD2 (6 bases). In germline, CDR1 is LNHDA, CDR2 SQIVND (reference sequence). This CDR3 contains 15 residues. The V and J ends lost 10 bases and 0 bases respectively, with 17 bases between them.

This chain uses TRBV18 with TRBJ1-4; D is uncertain. Trimming shortened V by 3 bases and J by 6 bases, and 8 bases separated the two germline ends. This CDR3 has 13 residues. Germline CDR1 and CDR2: KGHSH and LQKENI. The CDR3 sequence: CASSPPGDEKLFF. In DNA, the CDR3 is TGTGCCAGCTCACCCCCAGGTGATGAAAAACTGTTTTTT.

This clone was detected once. Other DNA sequences in the sample encode the same CDR3. The gene calls are TRBV6-5 and TRBJ2-5; D is ambiguous. Germline CDR1 MNHEY, CDR2 SVGAGI. CDR3 length: 11 residues. Trimming took off 7 bases at V and 7 bases at J, with 10 bases between the two ends. The CDR3 sequence is CASTQAGTQYF. CDR3 in DNA: TGTGCCAGCACCCAGGCCGGGACCCAGTACTTC.

This clone was seen repeatedly, ten times or more. This rearrangement joins TRBV4-3 to TRBJ1-1; unclear D gene. Germline V gene lookup returns CDR1 LGHNA and CDR2 YSLEER. V was clipped by 1 base and J by 0 bases, with 6 bases between them. This CDR3 has 14 residues. This CDR3 reads CASSQGVMNTEAFF. CDR3 DNA: TGCGCCAGCAGCCAAGGGGTCATGAACACTGAAGCTTTCTTT.

The chain has TRBV18 and TRBJ2-4; D remains ambiguous. From germline, CDR1 is KGHSH and CDR2 LQKENI. Trimming removed 0 bases from V and 3 bases from J, with 9 bases in between. This CDR3 region has 15 residues. The CDR3 DNA reads TGTGCCAGCTCACCACCGAGGACCCACAAAAACATTCAGTACTTC. Protein sequence: CASSPPRTHKNIQYF.